This record concerns one TCR beta chain sequence. Its antigen is not identified. Whenever a sample was processed, at least 7 million PBMCs were isolated. RNA extraction gave at least 5 micrograms of total RNA per sample. This sample is drawn from a study of blood T cells in healthy people across ages. Study-wide findings and caveats: The recorded TCR beta diversity per million T cells decreased in a roughly linear manner with age.

PCR was performed a second time for 7 to 11 cycles using a sample-barcoded 5' primer and a J-beta primer mix. Each TCR beta cDNA got a 12-nucleotide random molecular identifier. Each CDR3 protein is one row after TCRdb ran MiXCR on the 5' RACE reads. The data show around 970,000 distinct CDR3 sequences, with roughly 50% seen just once and about a fifth held by the top ten. The TCR was taken from a woman aged 55-70 years in good health. The specimen sequenced was blood.

The CDR3 sequence: CSATGSLDNEQFF. CDR3 DNA sequence: TGCAGTGCCACAGGGTCCCTCGACAATGAGCAGTTCTTC. This chain links TRBV20-1 with TRBJ2-1; D is perhaps TRBD1 (6 bases). Germline V gene lookup returns CDR1 DFQATT and CDR2 SNEGSKA (reference sequence). This CDR3 has 13 residues. Deletions cut 6 bases from V and 5 bases from J, with 14 bases between.